This T cell receptor beta chain came from a study of molecular identifiers for immune sequencing clone quantification. Previously described methods with listed TCR primers produced the bulk TCR libraries. A single record per CDR3 protein comes from TCRdb applying MiXCR to the PCR reads. The sample carries about 640,000 distinct CDR3 sequences, about 20% recorded once. For naive CD8 T cells, sorting used the CD8+CD4-CCR7+CD45RA+ phenotype. Overall study results and limits: Highly expanded clone sizes could be underestimated by identical TCR molecules that share a barcode. Clonotypes surpassing 20 RNA copies contained over 98% of effector molecules, versus under 1% in naive cells.

This clonotype was seen ten or more times. Its antigen is unknown. The V gene's germline CDR1 is SEHNR and CDR2 FQNEAQ (reference sequence). The CDR3 length is 15 residues. Trimming stripped 8 bases from V and 0 bases from J, with 13 bases between. Sequencing input: naive CD8+ T cells from blood, with Jurkat cell RNA spiked in. As for subset: FACS-sorted CD8+CD4-CCR7+CD45RA+ naive T cells. This clonotype was obtained from a human donor in good health. Some libraries in this study had Jurkat cell RNA spiked in. This chain connects TRBV7-9 to TRBJ2-2; D is possibly TRBD1 (5 bases). CDR3 sequence reads: CASVGEETNTGELFF. In DNA form, the CDR3 reads TGTGCCAGCGTAGGGGAAGAGACGAACACCGGGGAGCTGTTTTTT. Filled out from reference TRBV7-9 and TRBJ2-2, the complete variable domain reads DTGVSQNPRHKITKRGQNVTFRCDPISEHNRLYWYRQTLGQGPEFLTYFQNEAQLEKSRLLSDRFSAERPKGSFSTLEIQRTEQGDSAMYLCASVGEETNTGELFFGEGSRLTVL.